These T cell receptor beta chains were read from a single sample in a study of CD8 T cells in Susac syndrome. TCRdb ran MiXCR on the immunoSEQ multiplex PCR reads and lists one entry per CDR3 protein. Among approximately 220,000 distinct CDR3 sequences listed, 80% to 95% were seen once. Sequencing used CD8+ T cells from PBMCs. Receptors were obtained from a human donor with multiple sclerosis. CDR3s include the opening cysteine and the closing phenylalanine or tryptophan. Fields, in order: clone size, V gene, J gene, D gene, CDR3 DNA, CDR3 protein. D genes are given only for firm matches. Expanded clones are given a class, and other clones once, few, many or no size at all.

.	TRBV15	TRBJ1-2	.	TGTGCCACCAGCAGAGCCGGGGACACTGGCTACACCTTC	CATSRAGDTGYTF
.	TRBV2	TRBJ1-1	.	TGTGCCAGCAGTAATCCCCGAGGGAACACTGAAGCTTTCTTT	CASSNPRGNTEAFF
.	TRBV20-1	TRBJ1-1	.	TGCAGTGCTAGGGGTATTCCTGAAGCTTTCTTT	CSARGIPEAFF
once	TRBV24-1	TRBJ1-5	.	TGTGCCACCAGTGATTTGAATAGCAATCAGCCCCAGCATTTT	CATSDLNSNQPQHF
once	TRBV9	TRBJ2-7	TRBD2	TGTGCCAGCAGCGTAGGACTAGCGGGAAGCGAGCAGTACTTC	CASSVGLAGSEQYF
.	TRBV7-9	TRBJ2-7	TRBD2	TGTGCCAGCAGCTTCGAGACTGAACTAGCGGGGGGCGAGCAGTACTTC	CASSFETELAGGEQYF
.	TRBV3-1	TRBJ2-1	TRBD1	TGTGCCAGCAGCCAAAGTCCCGGGACAGGGATCTACTCCTACAATGAGCAGTTCTTC	CASSQSPGTGIYSYNEQFF
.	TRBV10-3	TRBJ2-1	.	TGTGCCATCACGGGCGGGAATGAGCAGTTCTTC	CAITGGNEQFF
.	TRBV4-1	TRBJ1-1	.	TGCGCCAGCAGCCAACAGGGGATACTGAACACTGAAGCTTTCTTT	CASSQQGILNTEAFF
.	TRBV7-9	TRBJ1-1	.	TGTGCCAGCAGCTCTCAATACACTGAAGCTTTCTTT	CASSSQYTEAFF
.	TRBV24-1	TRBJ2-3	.	TGTGCCACCAGTGAGCTGAGTGAGGGCGCAGATACGCAGTATTTT	CATSELSEGADTQYF
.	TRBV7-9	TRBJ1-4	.	TGTGCCAGCAGCCTAGCAGGGAACGAAAAACTGTTTTTT	CASSLAGNEKLFF
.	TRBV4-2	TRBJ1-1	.	TGTGCCAGCAGCCACGGGGGTGGTAGCACTGAAGCTTTCTTT	CASSHGGGSTEAFF
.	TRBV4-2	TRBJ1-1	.	TGTGCCAGCAGCGCAGATGGCCAGGGGTACACTGAAGCTTTCTTT	CASSADGQGYTEAFF
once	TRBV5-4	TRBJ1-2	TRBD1	TGTGCCAGCAGCCTGGGACAGCTACATACTAACTATGGCTACACCTTC	CASSLGQLHTNYGYTF
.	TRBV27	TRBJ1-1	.	TGTGCCAGCAGTTTACTAGGATTGAACACTGAAGCTTTCTTT	CASSLLGLNTEAFF
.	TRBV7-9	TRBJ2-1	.	TGTGCCAGCAGCTTGGACCTCCGCCTCGACAATGAGCAGTTCTTC	CASSLDLRLDNEQFF
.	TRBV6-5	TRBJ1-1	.	TGTGCCAGCAGTTCGCGACTTTCTTTTGCTGAAGCTTTCTTT	CASSSRLSFAEAFF
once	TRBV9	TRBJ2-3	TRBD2	TGTGCCAGCAGCGTAGGTCCCTTCCGGACTAGCGGGAATACAGATACGCAGTATTTT	CASSVGPFRTSGNTDTQYF
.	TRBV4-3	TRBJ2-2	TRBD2	TGCGCCAGCAGCCAAGATAGCGGGGGGACGACGGCCGGGGAGCTGTTTTTT	CASSQDSGGTTAGELFF
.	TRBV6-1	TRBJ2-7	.	TGTGCCAGCAGTGAACTAGGGTTGCGGTACGAGCAGTACTTC	CASSELGLRYEQYF
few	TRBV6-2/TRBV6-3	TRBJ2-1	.	TGTGCCAGCAGTCGTGGGGACAATGAGCAGTTCTTC	CASSRGDNEQFF
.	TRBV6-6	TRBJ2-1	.	TGTGCCAGCAGGGTGAGGGGGAGTGACTACAATGAGCAGTTCTTC	CASRVRGSDYNEQFF
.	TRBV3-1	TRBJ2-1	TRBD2	TGTGCCAGCAGCCAAGAGGCTGGCGGGAGGGGGGAGGAGGTGAGCAATGAGCAGTTCTTC	CASSQEAGGRGEEVSNEQFF
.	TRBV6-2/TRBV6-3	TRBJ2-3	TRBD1	TGTGCCAGCAATTACCTCCAGGGGGCCGTGGACACGCAGTATTTT	CASNYLQGAVDTQYF
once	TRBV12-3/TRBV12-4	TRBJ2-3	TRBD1	TGTGCCAGCAGTTTGGGGACAGGGTGGACAGATACGCAGTATTTT	CASSLGTGWTDTQYF
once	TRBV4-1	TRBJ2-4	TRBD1	TGCGCCAGCAGAAGTGGAGGTGGGACAGGGGAGATAAAAAACATTCAGTACTTC	CASRSGGGTGEIKNIQYF
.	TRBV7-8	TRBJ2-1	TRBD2	TGTGCCAGCAGCTTCTCGGGGACTAGCGGATACAATGAGCAGTTCTTC	CASSFSGTSGYNEQFF
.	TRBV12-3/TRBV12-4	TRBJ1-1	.	TGTGCCAGCAGGGGCCTGGGACACCCTAACTGGGGCACTGAAGCTTTCTTT	CASRGLGHPNWGTEAFF
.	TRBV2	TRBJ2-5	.	TGTGCCAGCCGAATTCCGTGGGGGGCGTACCAAGAGACCCAGTACTTC	CASRIPWGAYQETQYF
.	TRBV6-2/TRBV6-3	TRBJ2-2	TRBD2	TGTGCCAGCAGTTTCCCAGCGGGGTGGGCCACCGGGGAGCTGTTTTTT	CASSFPAGWATGELFF
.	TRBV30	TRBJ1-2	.	TGTGCCTGGAGGCCCTCTCTGGGACAAACTAGATCCTATGGCTACACCTTC	CAWRPSLGQTRSYGYTF
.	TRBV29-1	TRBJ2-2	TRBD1	TGCAGCGGGAAAACAGGGGCTACCGGGGAGCTGTTTTTT	CSGKTGATGELFF
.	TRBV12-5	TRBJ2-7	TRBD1	TGTGCTAGTGGCGAACAGGGGGCTAACGAGCAGTACTTC	CASGEQGANEQYF
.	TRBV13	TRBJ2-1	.	TGTGCCAGCAGCTTAGGCCAGAGGCGGCTTATATACAATGAGCAGTTCTTC	CASSLGQRRLIYNEQFF
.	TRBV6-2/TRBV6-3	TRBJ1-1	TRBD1	TGTGCCAGCAGTTTTAATCGGGACAGCCTCTTGAACACTGAAGCTTTCTTT	CASSFNRDSLLNTEAFF
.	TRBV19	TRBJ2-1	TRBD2	TGTGCCAGTAGTCCCTTGGCGGGGGGGATCTACAATGAGCAGTTCTTC	CASSPLAGGIYNEQFF
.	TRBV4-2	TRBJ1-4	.	TGTGCCAGCAGCCAAGGGGAATGGAAAGGGGAAAAACTGTTTTTT	CASSQGEWKGEKLFF
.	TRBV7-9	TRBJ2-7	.	TGTGCCAGCAGCTTAGCAGGCACCTACGAGCAGTACTTC	CASSLAGTYEQYF
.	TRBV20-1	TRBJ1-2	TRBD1	TGCAGTGCTAGAGATGGCGACAGGGCTAACTATGGCTACACCTTC	CSARDGDRANYGYTF
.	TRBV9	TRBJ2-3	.	TGTGCCAGCAGCGCGGTAGCGGCCACCCACACAGATACGCAGTATTTT	CASSAVAATHTDTQYF
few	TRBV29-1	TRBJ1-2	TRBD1	TGCAGCGGCATGGACAGGGCCCATGATGGCTACACCTTC	CSGMDRAHDGYTF
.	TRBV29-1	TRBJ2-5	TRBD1	TGCAGCGTTGAAGCCGGGACAGGGGTTGATGGCGAGACCCAGTACTTC	CSVEAGTGVDGETQYF
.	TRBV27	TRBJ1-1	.	TGTGCCAGCACCCTAAATAGGATGAACACTGAAGCTTTCTTT	CASTLNRMNTEAFF
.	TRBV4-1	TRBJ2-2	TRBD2	TGCGCCAGCAGCCCCCCTCCCAGCGGGAGTGGAACCGGGGAGCTGTTTTTT	CASSPPPSGSGTGELFF
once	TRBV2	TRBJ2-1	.	TGTGCCAGCCAGGCAGATTTCTCCTACAATGAGCAGTTCTTC	CASQADFSYNEQFF
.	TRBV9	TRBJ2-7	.	TGTGCCAGCAGCGCCCACGACAGCGACGAGCAGTACTTC	CASSAHDSDEQYF
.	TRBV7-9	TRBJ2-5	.	TGTGCCAGCAGCTTACAGATGGGACCCCTCGGGGAGACCCAGTACTTC	CASSLQMGPLGETQYF
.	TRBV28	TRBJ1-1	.	TGTGCCAGCAGTTCCCAAGGGGACTTGAACACTGAAGCTTTCTTT	CASSSQGDLNTEAFF
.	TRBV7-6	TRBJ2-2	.	TGTGCCAGCAGCTCCCCCTGGAGGACCGGGGAGCTGTTTTTT	CASSSPWRTGELFF
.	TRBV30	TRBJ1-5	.	TGTGCCTGGAACACTCAGGGGATCCATCAGCCCCAGCATTTT	CAWNTQGIHQPQHF
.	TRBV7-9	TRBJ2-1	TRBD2	TGTGCCAGCAGCGCCCCGGGGGAGGGCAACTACAATGAGCAGTTCTTC	CASSAPGEGNYNEQFF
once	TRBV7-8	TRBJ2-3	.	TGTGCCAGCACTCACGGGGCGTATAGCACAGATACGCAGTATTTT	CASTHGAYSTDTQYF
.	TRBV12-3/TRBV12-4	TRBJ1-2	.	TGTGCCAGCAGTTTCGGCGACCCCCATCGCTACACCTTC	CASSFGDPHRYTF
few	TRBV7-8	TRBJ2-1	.	TGTGCCAGCAGCTTATTAGGGGGCTACAATGAGCAGTTCTTC	CASSLLGGYNEQFF
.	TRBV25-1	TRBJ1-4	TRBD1	TGTGCCAGCTCGGTAGGGGGCAGGAGGGAAAAACTGTTTTTT	CASSVGGRREKLFF
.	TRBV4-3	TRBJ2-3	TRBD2	TGCGCCAGCAGCCAAGATCGGTCTAGCGGGTCTAGCACAGATACGCAGTATTTT	CASSQDRSSGSSTDTQYF